This passage covers 12 T cell receptor beta chains from one sample sequenced in a study of T cell responses to AZD1222 COVID-19 vaccine (dated by TCRdb to the early 2020s). Receptors were amplified or captured by the immunoSEQ multiplex PCR assay. TCRdb obtained this table from immuneACCESS and retained in-frame rearrangements with V and J assigned. These tables miss some clones; where compared with another copy, unresolved V genes account for less than half of the shortfall, and the remainder is unexplained. The sample table contains fewer than 200,000 clones; only one count was recorded for approximately 90% of them. The top ten hold under 2% of the sample. What this sample's time point label stands for: about 28 days (+/-7) after the second vaccine dose. The specimen was peripheral blood, collected 28 days after the second AZD1222 dose. These receptors were obtained from an adult who received the AZD1222 COVID-19 vaccine.

This clone was seen just once. The chain carries TRBV7-2 and TRBJ2-3; D is uncertain. This CDR3 has 13 residues. Trimming cost V 0 bases and J 8 bases, with 9 bases left between them. In germline, CDR1 is SGHTA, CDR2 FQGNSA. CDR3 protein: CASSLASPGTQYF. The CDR3 nucleotides are TGTGCCAGCAGCTTAGCGAGCCCCGGTACGCAGTATTTT. The full variable domain, with the rest looked up from reference TRBV7-2 and TRBJ2-3, is GAGVSQSPSNKVTEKGKDVELRCDPISGHTALYWYRQSLGQGLEFLIYFQGNSAPDKSGLPSDRFSAERTGGSVSTLTIQRTQQEDSAVYLCASSLASPGTQYFGPGTRLTVL.

The chain couples TRBV3-1 (or the pseudogene TRBV3-2) to TRBJ2-5; 7 bases line up with TRBD2. V lost 5 bases, J lost 2 bases, and 8 bases stayed unmatched. The CDR3 extends over 15 amino acids. Per germline, CDR1 LGHDT and CDR2 YNNKEL (reference sequence). The CDR3 nucleotides read TGTGCCAGCAGCTATACTAGCGACAAGCAAGAGACCCAGTACTTC. This codes for CASSYTSDKQETQYF.

The V call is TRBV13, the J call TRBJ1-1, with no clear D. This CDR3 region has 12 residues. Germline loops: CDR1 PRHDT, CDR2 FYEKMQ (reference sequence). Trimming removed 5 bases at V and 3 bases at J, with 7 bases between. The CDR3 here is CASSARYTEAFF. CDR3 DNA sequence: TGTGCCAGCAGCGCCCGATACACTGAAGCTTTCTTT. Together with reference TRBV13 and TRBJ1-1, the CDR3 gives the full variable domain: AAGVIQSPRHLIKEKRETATLKCYPIPRHDTVYWYQQGPGQDPQFLISFYEKMQSDKGSIPDRFSAQQFSDYHSELNMSSLELGDSALYFCASSARYTEAFFGQGTRLTVV.

The chain is built from TRBV24-1 and TRBJ2-1, with D hard to call. Germline V CDR1 and CDR2: KGHDR, SFDVKD. V lost 2 bases and J 0 bases, leaving 16 bases between the germline ends. This CDR3 comprises 18 residues. CDR3: CATSDSGLAESSYNEQFF. For the CDR3, the DNA is TGTGCCACCAGTGATTCCGGCCTGGCGGAGAGCTCCTACAATGAGCAGTTCTTC.

This chain joins TRBV11-1 and TRBJ1-1, with D hard to call. The V gene's germline CDR1 is SGHAT and CDR2 FQDESV (reference sequence). The CDR3 is 13 amino acids. Trimming took 5 bases from V and 1 from J, leaving 8 bases between them. The CDR3 DNA reads TGTGCCAGCAGCACCGGGAAGAACACTGAAGCTTTCTTT. Its protein is CASSTGKNTEAFF.

This clone was detected only once. CDR3 loop: CASSLDTINTEAFF. In DNA, the CDR3 is TGCGCCAGCAGCTTGGATACGATTAACACTGAAGCTTTCTTT. The chain joins TRBV5-1 to TRBJ1-1; no reliable D call. V was cut by 0 bases and J by 2 bases, with 8 bases left in between. Germline assignment: CDR1 SGHRS and CDR2 YFSETQ. This CDR3 region has 14 residues. The full variable domain, completed using reference TRBV5-1 and TRBJ1-1, is KAGVTQTPRYLIKTRGQQVTLSCSPISGHRSVSWYQQTPGQGLQFLFEYFSETQRNKGNFPGRFSGRQFSNSRSEMNVSTLELGDSALYLCASSLDTINTEAFFGQGTRLTVV.

This rearrangement joins TRBV27 to TRBJ1-5; TRBD1 matches at 10 bases. Unmatched junction bases numbered 3, after V lost 6 bases and J lost 7 bases. This CDR3 spans 13 amino acids. CDR1 and CDR2 (germline): MNHEY, SMNVEV (reference sequence). The CDR3 coding sequence is TGTGCCAGCAGCCGGGACAGGGGACAGCCCCAGCATTTT. Translation: CASSRDRGQPQHF.

This chain uses TRBV2 with TRBJ1-2; 10 bases line up with TRBD1. Trimming cost V 5 bases and J 5 bases; bases outside gene matches: 8. This CDR3 region has 15 residues. Per the germline V gene, CDR1 is SNHLY and CDR2 is FYNNEI. CDR3 protein: CASSMRQGALYGYTF. The CDR3 coding sequence is TGTGCCAGCAGTATGAGACAGGGGGCTTTATATGGCTACACCTTC.

The chain employs TRBV7-9 and TRBJ2-3; 9 positions agree with TRBD2. Germline V gene data show CDR1 as SEHNR and CDR2 as FQNEAQ (reference sequence). V shed 5 bases and J 1 base; nucleotides not matched to a gene: 4. This CDR3 region has 15 residues. CDR3 region: CASSDSGSRTDTQYF. CDR3 DNA sequence: TGTGCCAGCAGCGATAGCGGGAGTCGCACAGATACGCAGTATTTT.

The V and J genes are TRBV5-5 and TRBJ1-6; 9 bases align to TRBD1. The CDR3 contains 15 residues. J gave up 7 bases and V 5 bases, and 7 bases lay outside the gene matches. Germline-derived CDR1 and CDR2 are SGHKS and YYEKEE (reference sequence). The CDR3 loop is CASSPAGTGNSPLHF. CDR3 coding DNA: TGTGCCAGCAGTCCGGCCGGGACAGGGAATTCACCCCTCCACTTT.

CDR3 sequence reads: CASSHSRGYTF. In DNA, the CDR3 is TGTGCCAGCAGCCATTCTCGTGGCTACACCTTC. V gene TRBV3-1 (or the pseudogene TRBV3-2) combines with J gene TRBJ1-2; D gene uncertain. The CDR3 has 11 residues. Germline-derived CDR1 and CDR2 are LGHDT and YNNKEL (reference sequence). V shed 3 bases and J shed 7 bases, with 6 bases lying between them.

V gene TRBV5-1 combines with J gene TRBJ1-1, with D possibly TRBD1 on 6 matching bases. The CDR3 runs to 13 residues. V was cut by 4 bases and J by 4 bases, with 11 bases left in between. Germline V lookup: CDR1 SGHRS, CDR2 YFSETQ. This CDR3 is CASSRTAGTEAFF. CDR3 coding DNA: TGCGCCAGCAGCCGGACAGCGGGCACTGAAGCTTTCTTT. Looking up the rest from reference TRBV5-1 and TRBJ1-1 gives the full variable domain: KAGVTQTPRYLIKTRGQQVTLSCSPISGHRSVSWYQQTPGQGLQFLFEYFSETQRNKGNFPGRFSGRQFSNSRSEMNVSTLELGDSALYLCASSRTAGTEAFFGQGTRLTVV.